Listed below are T cell receptor beta chains from one sample, sequenced in a study of response to subunit inactivated influenza vaccine. TCRdb called the RT-PCR reads again in MiXCR, with one record for every CDR3 protein. The table shows approximately 500,000 distinct CDR3 sequences, with 12% to 15% occurring only once. Sequences were derived from PBMCs from blood, sampled 11 to 12 days after vaccination. These TCRs come from a man in his forties or fifties who received an inactivated influenza vaccine. CDR3s include the opening cysteine and the closing phenylalanine or tryptophan. D genes are given only for firm matches. Not every row has a clone size; where given, it reads once, few, many or a size class.

d_call: NA
v_call: TRBV30
clone_size: NA
cdr3_length: 12
j_call: TRBJ1-4
cdr3_nt: TGTGCCTGGAGTAAACAGGTTGAAAAACTGTTTTTT
cdr3_aa: CAWSKQVEKLFF

d_call: NA
v_call: TRBV4-3
clone_size: NA
cdr3_length: 15
j_call: TRBJ2-7
cdr3_nt: TGCGCCAGCAGCGTACGCGAGGACGTCTCCTACGAGCAGTACTTC
cdr3_aa: CASSVREDVSYEQYF

d_call: NA
v_call: TRBV20-1
clone_size: few
cdr3_length: 14
j_call: TRBJ1-5
cdr3_nt: TGCAGTGCTTCGTCTACAGGGATGGGGCAGCCCCAGCATTTT
cdr3_aa: CSASSTGMGQPQHF

d_call: TRBD1
v_call: TRBV23-1
clone_size: NA
cdr3_length: 16
j_call: TRBJ2-7
cdr3_nt: TGCGCCAGCAGTCAATCCTGGCAGGGGGATTCCTACGAGCAGTACTTC
cdr3_aa: CASSQSWQGDSYEQYF

d_call: NA
v_call: TRBV5-1
clone_size: NA
cdr3_length: 13
j_call: TRBJ1-6
cdr3_nt: TGCGCCAGCAGCCCGGAACATAATTCACCCCTCCACTTT
cdr3_aa: CASSPEHNSPLHF

d_call: NA
v_call: TRBV18
clone_size: many
cdr3_length: 11
j_call: TRBJ1-1
cdr3_nt: TGTGCCAGCTCACTTTCGGCCGAGGCTTTCTTT
cdr3_aa: CASSLSAEAFF

d_call: NA
v_call: TRBV30
clone_size: NA
cdr3_length: 12
j_call: TRBJ2-5
cdr3_nt: TGTGCCTGCTCCTCGGGCCCCGGGACCCAGTACTTC
cdr3_aa: CACSSGPGTQYF

d_call: TRBD2
v_call: TRBV6-5
clone_size: NA
cdr3_length: 16
j_call: TRBJ2-1
cdr3_nt: TGTGCCAGCAGTTACGGGATAGCGGGAGGCTACAATGAGCAGTTCTTC
cdr3_aa: CASSYGIAGGYNEQFF

d_call: NA
v_call: TRBV5-5
clone_size: NA
cdr3_length: 13
j_call: TRBJ1-5
cdr3_nt: TGTGCCAGCAGCTTGGCAGATTATCAGCCCCAGCATTTT
cdr3_aa: CASSLADYQPQHF

d_call: NA
v_call: TRBV3-1
clone_size: few
cdr3_length: 14
j_call: TRBJ2-5
cdr3_nt: TGTGCCAGCAGCCTTCTTGGAGCCATGGAGACCCAGTACTTC
cdr3_aa: CASSLLGAMETQYF

d_call: TRBD1
v_call: TRBV18
clone_size: many
cdr3_length: 14
j_call: TRBJ2-3
cdr3_nt: TGTGCCAGCTCACCGGACAGGGGGTCAGATACGCAGTATTTT
cdr3_aa: CASSPDRGSDTQYF

d_call: NA
v_call: TRBV29-1
clone_size: many
cdr3_length: 11
j_call: TRBJ2-7
cdr3_nt: TGCAGCGTTGTCAGTTCCTACGAGCAGTACTTC
cdr3_aa: CSVVSSYEQYF

d_call: NA
v_call: TRBV30
clone_size: few
cdr3_length: 13
j_call: TRBJ2-2
cdr3_nt: TGTGCCTGGAGTGTGGGGCTTCGGGGGGAGCTGTTTTTT
cdr3_aa: CAWSVGLRGELFF

d_call: TRBD2
v_call: TRBV3-1
clone_size: NA
cdr3_length: 17
j_call: TRBJ2-3
cdr3_nt: TGTGCCAGCAGCCAATCTCTAGCGGGAGGCCACACAGATACGCAGTATTTT
cdr3_aa: CASSQSLAGGHTDTQYF

d_call: NA
v_call: TRBV20-1
clone_size: few
cdr3_length: 14
j_call: TRBJ2-1
cdr3_nt: TGCAGTGCTAGAGTCTCCGGGGGTTGGAGGGAGCAGTTCTTC
cdr3_aa: CSARVSGGWREQFF

d_call: TRBD1
v_call: TRBV6-2/TRBV6-3
clone_size: few
cdr3_length: 18
j_call: TRBJ2-6
cdr3_nt: TGTGCCAGCAGTTATAAGACCGGACAGGCTTCCTGGGCCAACGTCCTGACTTTC
cdr3_aa: CASSYKTGQASWANVLTF

d_call: NA
v_call: TRBV10-3
clone_size: few
cdr3_length: 17
j_call: TRBJ2-5
cdr3_nt: TGTGCCATCAGTGGGGTCACGGGCCTCCAAAGGGGAGAGACCCAGTACTTC
cdr3_aa: CAISGVTGLQRGETQYF

d_call: NA
v_call: TRBV14
clone_size: NA
cdr3_length: 15
j_call: TRBJ2-2
cdr3_nt: TGTGCCAGCAGCCACGGCGGGATCAAGGCCGGGGAGCTGTTTTTT
cdr3_aa: CASSHGGIKAGELFF

d_call: TRBD2
v_call: TRBV7-2
clone_size: once
cdr3_length: 14
j_call: TRBJ2-1
cdr3_nt: TGTGCCAGCAGCGCTAGCGGGGGGATTAATGAGCAGTTCTTC
cdr3_aa: CASSASGGINEQFF

d_call: NA
v_call: TRBV7-9
clone_size: NA
cdr3_length: 15
j_call: TRBJ2-1
cdr3_nt: TGTGCCAGCAGCTTACCGTACAGATTAGGCAATGAGCAGTTCTTC
cdr3_aa: CASSLPYRLGNEQFF

d_call: NA
v_call: TRBV20-1
clone_size: NA
cdr3_length: 12
j_call: TRBJ1-2
cdr3_nt: TGCAGTGTATCTTCGGGGAGTAATTGGTGCACCTTC
cdr3_aa: CSVSSGSNWCTF

d_call: NA
v_call: TRBV4-1
clone_size: many
cdr3_length: 17
j_call: TRBJ2-7
cdr3_nt: TGCGCCAGCAGCCAAGAACCCCCGGCTAGCTATAACTTCGAGCAGTACTTC
cdr3_aa: CASSQEPPASYNFEQYF

d_call: NA
v_call: TRBV7-2
clone_size: NA
cdr3_length: 16
j_call: TRBJ2-2
cdr3_nt: TGTGCCAGCAGCTTAGACAGAACTTCGAGGACCGGGGAGCTGTTTTTT
cdr3_aa: CASSLDRTSRTGELFF

d_call: NA
v_call: TRBV5-1
clone_size: few
cdr3_length: 17
j_call: TRBJ1-1
cdr3_nt: TGCGCCAGCAGCTTAACACCTAATCTAGCATTGAACACTGAAGCTTTCTTT
cdr3_aa: CASSLTPNLALNTEAFF

d_call: TRBD2
v_call: TRBV9
clone_size: NA
cdr3_length: 15
j_call: TRBJ2-1
cdr3_nt: TGTGCCAGCAGCGTAAATAGCGGGAGCTCGTATGAGCAGTTCTTC
cdr3_aa: CASSVNSGSSYEQFF

d_call: NA
v_call: TRBV10-3
clone_size: NA
cdr3_length: 12
j_call: TRBJ2-5
cdr3_nt: TGTGCCATCAGTGACAACCAAGAGACCCAGTACTTC
cdr3_aa: CAISDNQETQYF

d_call: NA
v_call: TRBV5-1
clone_size: NA
cdr3_length: 14
j_call: TRBJ1-3
cdr3_nt: TGCGCCAGCAGCTCAACAGGGCCCGGAAACACCATATATTTT
cdr3_aa: CASSSTGPGNTIYF

d_call: TRBD2
v_call: TRBV7-9
clone_size: NA
cdr3_length: 16
j_call: TRBJ2-7
cdr3_nt: TGTGCCAGCAGCCCCGGACTAGCGGGGGAAACCTACGAGCAGTACTTC
cdr3_aa: CASSPGLAGETYEQYF

d_call: NA
v_call: TRBV6-2/TRBV6-3
clone_size: few
cdr3_length: 14
j_call: TRBJ2-7
cdr3_nt: TGTGCCAGCAGTTACTGGCAGGGTTCCTACGAGCAGTACTTC
cdr3_aa: CASSYWQGSYEQYF

d_call: NA
v_call: TRBV30
clone_size: NA
cdr3_length: 12
j_call: TRBJ2-1
cdr3_nt: TGTGCCTGGGCCGGACTTCCGAATGAGCAGTTCTTC
cdr3_aa: CAWAGLPNEQFF

d_call: NA
v_call: TRBV11-2
clone_size: NA
cdr3_length: 11
j_call: TRBJ2-1
cdr3_nt: TGTGCCATCAGCTTAGATCTCCGGCAGTTCTTC
cdr3_aa: CAISLDLRQFF

d_call: NA
v_call: TRBV6-5
clone_size: few
cdr3_length: 18
j_call: TRBJ2-6
cdr3_nt: TGTGCCAGCAGAAGCCCGCTGACCGGGGGCGGTGTGGCCAACGTCCTGACTTTC
cdr3_aa: CASRSPLTGGGVANVLTF

d_call: NA
v_call: TRBV19
clone_size: NA
cdr3_length: 14
j_call: TRBJ2-3
cdr3_nt: TGTGCCAGTACCACCCGGGGAAGCACAGATACGCAGTATTTT
cdr3_aa: CASTTRGSTDTQYF

d_call: NA
v_call: TRBV12-3/TRBV12-4
clone_size: NA
cdr3_length: 13
j_call: TRBJ2-7
cdr3_nt: TGTGCCAGCAGGGGAACAGGGCTCTACGAGCAGTACTTC
cdr3_aa: CASRGTGLYEQYF

d_call: TRBD1
v_call: TRBV5-1
clone_size: many
cdr3_length: 14
j_call: TRBJ2-1
cdr3_nt: TGCGCCAGCAGCCCGCAGACAGGGAACAATGAGCAGTTCTTC
cdr3_aa: CASSPQTGNNEQFF

d_call: NA
v_call: TRBV28
clone_size: many
cdr3_length: 12
j_call: TRBJ2-7
cdr3_nt: TGTGCCAGCAGCTTATTTTCCTACGAGCAGTACTTC
cdr3_aa: CASSLFSYEQYF

d_call: NA
v_call: TRBV29-1
clone_size: few
cdr3_length: 11
j_call: TRBJ2-7
cdr3_nt: TGCAGCGTCCGTGGGGCCTACGAGCAGTACTTC
cdr3_aa: CSVRGAYEQYF

d_call: NA
v_call: TRBV6-1
clone_size: NA
cdr3_length: 15
j_call: TRBJ2-7
cdr3_nt: TGTGCCAGCAGTGAGCAGGGCCAATTTTCCTACGAGCAGTACTTC
cdr3_aa: CASSEQGQFSYEQYF

d_call: TRBD2
v_call: TRBV7-2
clone_size: few
cdr3_length: 16
j_call: TRBJ2-1
cdr3_nt: TGTGCCAGCAGCTTAGCGCCGGGAGGTGTCTACAATGAGCAGTTCTTC
cdr3_aa: CASSLAPGGVYNEQFF

d_call: NA
v_call: TRBV6-1
clone_size: NA
cdr3_length: 11
j_call: TRBJ2-7
cdr3_nt: TGTGCCAGCGTCCATTACTACGAGCAGTACTTC
cdr3_aa: CASVHYYEQYF

d_call: NA
v_call: TRBV29-1
clone_size: few
cdr3_length: 13
j_call: TRBJ1-5
cdr3_nt: TGCAGCGTATCCGGGGGAGGCAATCAGCCCCAGCATTTT
cdr3_aa: CSVSGGGNQPQHF

d_call: NA
v_call: TRBV6-1
clone_size: many
cdr3_length: 18
j_call: TRBJ1-5
cdr3_nt: TGTGCCAGCAGTGAAGACAGGAAATCGTCGCTTAACAATCAGCCCCAGCATTTT
cdr3_aa: CASSEDRKSSLNNQPQHF

d_call: TRBD1
v_call: TRBV24-1
clone_size: NA
cdr3_length: 17
j_call: TRBJ2-2
cdr3_nt: TGTGCCACCAGTGACCCACCCGGGACAGGCGTAGGGGGGGAGCTGTTTTTT
cdr3_aa: CATSDPPGTGVGGELFF

d_call: NA
v_call: TRBV20-1
clone_size: NA
cdr3_length: 16
j_call: TRBJ1-1
cdr3_nt: TGCAGTGCTAGTGGTCCAGGGATAACCATGAACACTGAAGCTTTCTTT
cdr3_aa: CSASGPGITMNTEAFF

d_call: TRBD1
v_call: TRBV5-1
clone_size: few
cdr3_length: 15
j_call: TRBJ2-5
cdr3_nt: TGCGCCAGCAAACCTATGACAGGGGTGGCAGAGACCCAGTACTTC
cdr3_aa: CASKPMTGVAETQYF

d_call: NA
v_call: TRBV25-1
clone_size: few
cdr3_length: 15
j_call: TRBJ2-7
cdr3_nt: TGTGCCAGCAGTGAATCCCCGGGGGGCATTGTCGAGCACTACTTC
cdr3_aa: CASSESPGGIVEHYF

d_call: NA
v_call: TRBV12-3/TRBV12-4
clone_size: NA
cdr3_length: 14
j_call: TRBJ1-2
cdr3_nt: TGTGCCAGCACCCCCCTCCCACAGGGCAAAGGCTACACCTTC
cdr3_aa: CASTPLPQGKGYTF

d_call: NA
v_call: TRBV5-1
clone_size: NA
cdr3_length: 14
j_call: TRBJ1-5
cdr3_nt: TGCGCCAGCAGTCTGAACGGTAACAATCAGCCCCAGCATTTT
cdr3_aa: CASSLNGNNQPQHF

d_call: TRBD1
v_call: TRBV11-2
clone_size: NA
cdr3_length: 16
j_call: TRBJ1-6
cdr3_nt: TGTGCCAGCAGCCGACAGGGAGAGTCCTATAATTCACCCCTCCACTTT
cdr3_aa: CASSRQGESYNSPLHF

d_call: NA
v_call: TRBV11-2
clone_size: few
cdr3_length: 15
j_call: TRBJ1-2
cdr3_nt: TGTGCCAGCAGCTTAGTGTCCGGGGGCTATAATGGCTACACCTTC
cdr3_aa: CASSLVSGGYNGYTF

d_call: TRBD1
v_call: TRBV7-8
clone_size: few
cdr3_length: 17
j_call: TRBJ1-1
cdr3_nt: TGTGCCAGCAGCTTCCTGGGACAGGGGGCGATGAACACTGAAGCTTTCTTT
cdr3_aa: CASSFLGQGAMNTEAFF

d_call: NA
v_call: TRBV28
clone_size: few
cdr3_length: 15
j_call: TRBJ1-4
cdr3_nt: TGTGCCAGCAACTCCCAGGCTGCAACTAATGAAAAACTGTTTTTT
cdr3_aa: CASNSQAATNEKLFF

d_call: NA
v_call: TRBV6-2/TRBV6-3
clone_size: few
cdr3_length: 14
j_call: TRBJ2-7
cdr3_nt: TGTGCCAGTACGGGACTTTGGGGCCTCTACGAGCAGTACTTC
cdr3_aa: CASTGLWGLYEQYF

d_call: TRBD2
v_call: TRBV6-5
clone_size: few
cdr3_length: 14
j_call: TRBJ2-7
cdr3_nt: TGTGCCAGCAGTTCGACTAGCGGTCCCTACGAGCAGTACTTC
cdr3_aa: CASSSTSGPYEQYF

d_call: NA
v_call: TRBV11-2
clone_size: NA
cdr3_length: 15
j_call: TRBJ2-5
cdr3_nt: TGTGCCAGCAGCTTAGGACTAGGGATTCAAGAGACCCAGTACTTC
cdr3_aa: CASSLGLGIQETQYF

d_call: NA
v_call: TRBV5-1
clone_size: few
cdr3_length: 14
j_call: TRBJ2-5
cdr3_nt: TGCGCCACCTCAACCGGGACTCTACAAGAGACCCAGTACTTC
cdr3_aa: CATSTGTLQETQYF